A selection of T cell receptor beta chains follows, all from one sample in a study of blood T cell repertoires in COVID-19. Clones were read by immunoSEQ multiplex PCR, and TCRdb kept only the in-frame ones, dropping some. Seen here are around 190,000 clones, 85% to 90% observed once, and the top ten hold about a fifth. Material: peripheral blood. The origin of the receptors is a man aged 65-85 years with active or convalescent COVID-19. Both conserved end residues are part of each CDR3. Fields, in order: D gene, V gene, clone size, J gene, CDR3 protein, CDR3 DNA. The D gene is left open where the match is weak. Where a row states a size, it is once, few, many or the class of an expanded clone; other rows omit it.

TRBD1	TRBV6-1	-	TRBJ1-2	CASSERQGFGDGYTF	TGTGCCAGCAGTGAAAGACAGGGGTTCGGCGATGGCTACACCTTC
-	TRBV27	-	TRBJ1-1	CAINERAGTEAFF	TGTGCCATTAACGAGAGAGCCGGCACTGAAGCTTTCTTT
-	TRBV4-3	once	TRBJ2-7	CASSQDKSSYEQYF	TGCGCCAGCAGCCAAGATAAGAGCTCCTACGAGCAGTACTTC
TRBD2	TRBV27	-	TRBJ2-1	CASRPSGRAYNEQFF	TGTGCCAGCAGGCCTAGCGGGAGGGCGTACAATGAGCAGTTCTTC
-	TRBV2	-	TRBJ1-3	CASSVEGSGNTIYF	TGTGCCAGCAGTGTTGAGGGCTCTGGAAACACCATATATTTT
TRBD2	TRBV3-1/TRBV3-2	-	TRBJ2-7	CASSQALIAGGITYEQYF	TGTGCCAGCAGCCAAGCCCTGATAGCGGGAGGCATAACCTACGAGCAGTACTTC
-	TRBV2	-	TRBJ2-2	CASSRDWDTGELFF	TGTGCCAGCAGTCGGGACTGGGACACCGGGGAGCTGTTTTTT
-	TRBV7-9	-	TRBJ1-1	CASSLRPGAEAFF	TGTGCCAGCAGCTTAAGGCCCGGGGCTGAAGCTTTCTTT
TRBD1	TRBV2	-	TRBJ1-5	CASKRTGGHQPQHF	TGTGCCAGCAAGAGGACAGGGGGACATCAGCCCCAGCATTTT
-	TRBV11-3	-	TRBJ2-7	CASSLGLAYEQYF	TGTGCCAGCAGCTTGGGCCTCGCCTACGAGCAGTACTTC
-	TRBV19	-	TRBJ2-7	CASSRSGSDEQYF	TGTGCCAGTAGTCGATCGGGTTCGGACGAGCAGTACTTC
-	TRBV15	once	TRBJ1-5	CATSRGTLVTQPQHF	TGTGCCACCAGCAGAGGGACTTTAGTAACTCAGCCCCAGCATTTT
TRBD2	TRBV4-3	many	TRBJ2-7	CASSQLAGGDTYEQYF	TGCGCCAGCAGCCAACTAGCGGGAGGGGATACTTACGAGCAGTACTTC
-	TRBV9	-	TRBJ1-2	CASSVGSATLYGYTF	TGTGCCAGCAGCGTCGGGTCCGCAACCCTTTATGGCTACACCTTC
-	TRBV2	-	TRBJ1-2	CASSADGNYGYTF	TGTGCCAGCAGTGCCGACGGGAACTATGGCTACACCTTC
-	TRBV9	-	TRBJ2-2	CASSVVSVPGELFF	TGTGCCAGCAGCGTAGTTTCTGTCCCCGGGGAGCTGTTTTTT
TRBD1	TRBV18	few	TRBJ1-2	CASSPTGGGGYTF	TGTGCCAGCTCACCGACAGGGGGCGGCGGCTACACCTTC